The present TCR beta chain was sequenced within a study of OX40 agonist ivuxolimab in advanced cancers. General study points: No determination was made of the antigen specificity of the expanded peripheral T cells.

About this clone itself: Its antigen is unknown.

Trimming removed 4 bases from V and 6 bases from J; junction bases left unmatched: 5. There are 13 residues in the CDR3. From germline, CDR1 is SGDLS and CDR2 YYNGEE. Generated by immunoSEQ multiplex PCR, the TCRdb table keeps only in-frame clones and is missing some. The repertoire has 69,000 or so clones, around 91% of them found once; the top ten carry around 6.5%. The chain joins TRBV9 to TRBJ1-2; 8 bases map to TRBD1. Sequencing used CD4+ or CD8+ T cells sorted from blood, obtained in a trial of the OX40 agonist ivuxolimab. This clonotype was sampled from an adult with an advanced solid tumor such as melanoma, head and neck, liver or kidney cancer. The CDR3 protein is CASSIGQGDGYTF. In DNA, the CDR3 is TGTGCCAGCAGCATTGGACAGGGCGATGGCTACACCTTC. Together with reference TRBV9 and TRBJ1-2, the CDR3 gives the full variable domain: DSGVTQTPKHLITATGQRVTLRCSPRSGDLSVYWYQQSLDQGLQFLIQYYNGEERAKGNILERFSAQQFPDLHSELNLSSLELGDSALYFCASSIGQGDGYTFGSGTRLTVV.